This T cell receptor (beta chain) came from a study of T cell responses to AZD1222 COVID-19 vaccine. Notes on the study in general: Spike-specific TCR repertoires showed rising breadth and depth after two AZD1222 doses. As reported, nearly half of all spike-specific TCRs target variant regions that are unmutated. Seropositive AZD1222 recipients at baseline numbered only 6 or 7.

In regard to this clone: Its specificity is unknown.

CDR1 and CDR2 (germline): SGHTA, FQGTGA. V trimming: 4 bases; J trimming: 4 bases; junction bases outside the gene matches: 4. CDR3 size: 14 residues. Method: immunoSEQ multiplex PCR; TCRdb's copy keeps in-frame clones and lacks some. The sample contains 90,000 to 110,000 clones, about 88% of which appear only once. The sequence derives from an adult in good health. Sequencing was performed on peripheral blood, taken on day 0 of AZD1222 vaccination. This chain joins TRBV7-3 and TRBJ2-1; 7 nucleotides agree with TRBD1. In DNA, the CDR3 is TGTGCCAGCAGCTCATCAGGGGGTTACAATGAGCAGTTCTTC. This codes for CASSSSGGYNEQFF.